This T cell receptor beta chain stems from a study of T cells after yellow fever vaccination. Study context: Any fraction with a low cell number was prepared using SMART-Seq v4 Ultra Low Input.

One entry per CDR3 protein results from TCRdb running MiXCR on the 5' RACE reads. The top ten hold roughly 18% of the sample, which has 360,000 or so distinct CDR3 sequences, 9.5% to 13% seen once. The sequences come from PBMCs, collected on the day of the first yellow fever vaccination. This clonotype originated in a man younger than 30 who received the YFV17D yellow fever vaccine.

CDR3 residues: CASSVSGTGRDGNTIYF. CDR3 DNA: TGTGCCAGCAGTGTCTCCGGGACAGGTCGCGATGGAAACACCATATATTTT. V usage is TRBV6-1 and J usage is TRBJ1-3; 8 bases agree with TRBD1. Germline CDR1 reads MNHNS; CDR2 reads SASEGT. This CDR3 contains 17 residues. V trimming: 4 bases; J trimming: 3 bases; junction bases outside the gene matches: 11.